The clone carrying this TCR beta chain was detected ten times or more. Described time point: sample taken at primary tumor resection. Whole RNA, isolated from tumor, nontumor lung or frozen PBMC, was sequenced without prior sorting. This specimen comes from a study of spatial heterogeneity in lung cancer. Study-level information: Raw-read counts averaged over ten per unique TCR and UMI combination.

The length of the CDR3 is 13 residues. V gave up 5 bases and J gave up 2 bases, with 9 bases separating them. Germline V gene data show CDR1 as SGHTA and CDR2 as FQGNSA. TCRdb fed the 5' RACE reads into MiXCR, producing one record per CDR3 protein. The repertoire includes approximately 24,000 distinct CDR3 sequences, 4% to 5% of them detected once, and roughly 5% sits in the top ten. The J gene is TRBJ1-2, the V gene TRBV7-2; a weak D match, TRBD1 (6 bases). This receptor was taken from a male donor with early-stage non-small cell lung cancer. This specimen consisted of PBMCs, obtained at surgery. This chain's CDR3 is CASSQGPNYGYTF. DNA for the CDR3: TGTGCCAGCAGCCAGGGGCCGAACTATGGCTACACCTTC.